Presented here are 3 T cell receptor beta chains from one specimen sequenced in a study of chemoradiotherapy in HPV16-positive cancers. Assay: immunoSEQ multiplex PCR; the TCRdb copy retains only in-frame clones and omits some. The data hold 3,000 to 4,000 clones, with about 71% observed a single time. The specimen was collected from a patient who underwent chemoradiotherapy. These receptors were obtained from a human donor with HPV-associated anogenital cancer.

The chain uses TRBV5-1 and TRBJ2-3, with TRBD2 identical over 8 bases. Germline CDR1 and CDR2: SGHRS and YFSETQ. The CDR3 consists of 15 residues. J lost 0 bases, V lost 2 bases, and 2 bases had no gene match. CDR3 in DNA: TGCGCCAGCAGCTTTCGGGGGGGGAGCACAGATACGCAGTATTTT. This translates into CASSFRGGSTDTQYF.

The chain uses TRBV6-1 and TRBJ2-6, with D possibly matching TRBD1 (6 bases). V was clipped by 4 bases and J by 0 bases, with 7 bases between them. CDR1 is MNHNS, CDR2 SASEGT, per germline. The CDR3 spans 15 residues. The CDR3 protein is CASSVDSSGANVLTF. CDR3 DNA: TGTGCCAGCAGTGTGGACAGCTCTGGGGCCAACGTCCTGACTTTC.

This rearrangement joins TRBV6-1 to TRBJ1-5, with 8 bases fitting TRBD1. The CDR3 is made up of 14 amino acids. Unmatched junction bases numbered 4, after V lost 5 bases and J lost 4 bases. Germline assignment: CDR1 MNHNS and CDR2 SASEGT. The CDR3 bases are TGTGCCAGCAGTTCACAGGGGGAGAATCAGCCCCAGCATTTT. Encoded protein: CASSSQGENQPQHF.